This T cell receptor (beta chain) was documented in a study of beta chain features in type 1 diabetes. Whole-study findings and limits: Reads derived from cDNA could over-represent cells showing high TCR expression. Moderately but significantly shorter TCRB CDR3s were found in Type 1 diabetes patients in all four CD4+ subsets.

In total, each donor contributed a single heparinised blood draw that averaged around 0.12 L. Sequenced material consisted of expressed TCRB transcripts (all of the isolated RNA was reverse transcribed). The assay was immunoSEQ multiplex PCR, and TCRdb's table has in-frame clones only and misses some. Of 120,000 to 150,000 clones in the sample, about 13% are singletons; the top ten hold approximately 1.3%. V gave up 8 bases and J gave up 1 base, with 20 bases separating them. The CDR3 spans 16 residues. The germline V gene has CDR1 LNHDA and CDR2 SQIVND (reference sequence). Worth noting for this clone: Its specificity is unknown.

The clonotype originates from a man between 18 and 35 years old with type 1 diabetes. The specimen sequenced was central memory CD4+ T cells from blood. The rearrangement links TRBV19 to TRBJ1-1, with a weak D call TRBD1 (6 bases). The CDR3 loop is CASQKTQGGGNTEAFF. The CDR3 DNA follows: TGTGCCAGTCAAAAGACACAGGGTGGCGGGAACACTGAAGCTTTCTTT.